Presented here are 27 T cell receptor beta chains from one specimen sequenced in a study of early T cells in non-severe SARS-CoV-2 infection. TCRdb called the 5' RACE reads again in MiXCR, with one record for every CDR3 protein. The sample has over 75,000 distinct CDR3 sequences, 14% to 15% seen once. What was sequenced was whole blood. The receptors were sampled from an adult who was a healthcare worker with PCR-confirmed SARS-CoV-2 infection or an uninfected control (not recorded which).

The chain carries TRBV4-1 and TRBJ1-1; D gene ambiguous. Germline CDR1 is MGHRA and CDR2 is YSYEKL. The CDR3 loop spans 14 amino acids. The ends were cut back, 1 base at V and 1 base at J, with 7 bases in the middle. In nucleotides, the CDR3 is TGCGCCAGCAGCCAAGTCAAGGGGAACACTGAAGCTTTCTTT. Its protein product is CASSQVKGNTEAFF.

V usage is TRBV6-1 and J usage is TRBJ2-7; D is possibly TRBD2 (5 bases). V lost 8 bases, J lost 5 bases, and 13 bases lay in between. Germline V gives CDR1 MNHNS, CDR2 SASEGT. The CDR3 extends over 12 amino acids. The CDR3 loop is CASRTGNDEQYF. The CDR3 region has the DNA TGTGCCAGCCGGACGGGGAACGACGAGCAGTACTTC.

This chain uses TRBV6-2 or TRBV6-3 with TRBJ2-5; the D is unclear. Looked up from germline, CDR1 is MNHEY and CDR2 is SVGEGT. CDR3 length: 16 amino acids. Trimming removed 0 bases from V and 5 bases from J, with 16 bases in between. DNA of the CDR3: TGTGCCAGCAGTTACTCCCATCAGGCGCAGGTCGAGACCCAGTACTTC. As protein: CASSYSHQAQVETQYF.

The chain combines TRBV30 with TRBJ2-5; D may correspond to TRBD1 or TRBD2 (6 bases each). Germline V CDR1 and CDR2: GTSNPN, SVGIG (reference sequence). Trimming cost V 0 bases and J 5 bases, with 7 bases left between them. The CDR3 loop spans 12 amino acids. DNA for the CDR3: TGTGCCTGGAGTGTAGGGGGGGAGACCCAGTACTTC. Amino acids: CAWSVGGETQYF.

This rearrangement joins TRBV29-1 to TRBJ2-1; D is perhaps TRBD2 (6 bases). The CDR3 extends over 12 amino acids. Germline lookup yields CDR1 SQVTM and CDR2 ANQGSEA. Between the trimmed V and J ends, which lost 6 bases and 7 bases, there was a span of 13 bases. The CDR3 protein is CSVNSGRNEQFF. The CDR3 coding sequence is TGCAGCGTCAACAGCGGGCGGAATGAGCAGTTCTTC.

The chain links TRBV7-2 to TRBJ2-3, with no clear D. Trimming removed 5 bases from V and 2 bases from J, with 17 bases in between. The CDR3 has 16 residues. Germline lookup yields CDR1 SGHTA and CDR2 FQGNSA. DNA for the CDR3: TGTGCCAGCAGCCCGACCGCGCATCGGAACACAGATACGCAGTATTTT. This gives the protein CASSPTAHRNTDTQYF.

The J gene is TRBJ2-2, the V gene TRBV7-9, with TRBD2 matching 13 bases. Germline V lookup: CDR1 SEHNR, CDR2 FQNEAQ (reference sequence). This CDR3 has 18 residues. Unmatched junction bases numbered 11, after V lost 5 bases and J lost 5 bases. Here the CDR3 DNA reads TGTGCCAGCAGCCCTGGACTAGCGGGAGTCGGGCATACCGGGGAGCTGTTTTTT. Amino acids: CASSPGLAGVGHTGELFF.

V usage is TRBV27 and J usage is TRBJ2-6; 11 nucleotides agree with TRBD2. V shed 5 bases and J 1 base; nucleotides not matched to a gene: 4. CDR1 MNHEY and CDR2 SMNVEV come from the germline V gene (reference sequence). CDR3 length: 17 residues. This CDR3 is CASSPPSGRSGANVLTF. CDR3 sequence (DNA): TGTGCCAGCAGTCCCCCTAGCGGGAGGTCTGGGGCCAACGTCCTGACTTTC.

Turning to this clonotype: The junction does not match germline at one end; this may be a read error. The rearrangement links TRBV7-9 to TRBJ2-7, with 7 bases fitting TRBD1. CDR3 length equals 14 residues. Germline loops: CDR1 SEHNR, CDR2 FQNEAQ (reference sequence). The CDR3: CASSPTGRGNEQHF. DNA of the CDR3: TGTGCCAGCAGTCCGACGGGCAGGGGGAACGAGCAGCACTTC.

The chain couples TRBV2 to TRBJ2-3; 9 bases map to TRBD1. V was clipped by 6 bases and J by 4 bases; unmatched bases: 8. Germline-derived CDR1 and CDR2 are SNHLY and FYNNEI. The CDR3 length is 15 residues. CDR3 protein: CASSADRGGADTQYF. The CDR3 region has the DNA TGTGCCAGCAGCGCCGACAGGGGGGGCGCAGATACGCAGTATTTT. The complete variable domain, with remaining parts taken from reference TRBV2 and TRBJ2-3, reads EPEVTQTPSHQVTQMGQEVILRCVPISNHLYFYWYRQILGQKVEFLVSFYNNEISEKSEIFDDQFSVERPDGSNFTLKIRSTKLEDSAMYFCASSADRGGADTQYFGPGTRLTVL.

In this sample, this clonotype turned up a few times. The rearrangement joins TRBV20-1 to TRBJ2-1, with D hard to call. Trimming took 2 bases from V and 0 from J, leaving 11 bases between them. The CDR3 runs 15 residues. Per the germline V gene, CDR1 is DFQATT and CDR2 is SNEGSKA (reference sequence). The DNA of the CDR3 is TGCAGTGCTAGAATGGTCGTTAGCTCCTACAATGAGCAGTTCTTC. It yields the protein CSARMVVSSYNEQFF.

Notes on this clonotype: This may come from a read error, since a much larger clone is one base off. The chain is built from TRBV7-9 and TRBJ1-5; D call uncertain. Germline V gene sequence: CDR1 SEHNR, CDR2 FQNEAQ (reference sequence). The ends were cut back, 1 base at V and 1 base at J, with 2 bases in the middle. This CDR3 spans 13 amino acids. In nucleotides, the CDR3 is TGTGCCAGCAGCTTAGAAAGCAATCAGCCCCAGCATTTT. It codes for CASSLESNQPQHF.

As to this clonotype: A read error may produce the germline difference seen at one junction end. The rearrangement joins TRBV2 to TRBJ2-1; no clear D. CDR1 and CDR2 (germline): SNHLY, FYNNEI. The CDR3 sequence is 11 residues long. The CDR3 nucleotides are TGTGCCAGCAGTCAAGCCCATGGGCAGTTCTTC. It is translated as CASSQAHGQFF.

This clonotype was seen only once. The J gene is TRBJ2-3, the V gene TRBV9, with 7 positions matching TRBD2. Germline V CDR1 and CDR2: SGDLS, YYNGEE. The V gene end was trimmed by 4 bases and the J gene end by 2 bases; junction bases not matched to a gene: 4. CDR3 length equals 14 residues. Here the CDR3 DNA reads TGTGCCAGCAGCTTCCGGGAGGTCACAGATACGCAGTATTTT. Its protein product is CASSFREVTDTQYF.

The rearrangement uses TRBV12-3 or TRBV12-4 and TRBJ2-1; TRBD2 agrees at 11 bases. The CDR3 has 15 residues. Trimming removed 3 bases from V and 9 bases from J; junction bases left unmatched: 7. The CDR3 region is CASSFGTSGGGEQFF. The CDR3 bases are TGTGCCAGCAGTTTTGGGACTAGCGGAGGGGGTGAGCAGTTCTTC.

This clonotype was seen a few times. The chain recombines TRBV6-5 with TRBJ2-7, with D unresolved. V shed 5 bases and J shed 0 bases, with 8 bases lying between them. This CDR3 spans 13 amino acids. Germline V gene lookup returns CDR1 MNHEY and CDR2 SVGAGI. CDR3 in DNA: TGTGCCAGCAGTCGGACGGCCTCCTACGAGCAGTACTTC. Encoded protein: CASSRTASYEQYF.

Ten or more counts support this clonotype. The chain uses TRBV7-9 and TRBJ2-1; a possible D gene is TRBD2 (5 bases). There are 16 residues in the CDR3. CDR1 is SEHNR, CDR2 FQNEAQ, per germline (reference sequence). Deletions cut 7 bases from V and 6 bases from J, with 22 bases between. The CDR3 bases are TGTGCCAGCACCCCCCTGGGTCCTAGCAGAAGCAATGAGCAGTTCTTC. Translated: CASTPLGPSRSNEQFF.

V and J are TRBV9 and TRBJ2-3; 7 bases align to TRBD2. The ends lost 0 bases at V and 5 bases at J; junction bases unmatched: 6. CDR3 length equals 15 residues. Germline CDR1 reads SGDLS; CDR2 reads YYNGEE. CDR3 amino acids: CASSVVASGGDTQYF. For the CDR3, the DNA is TGTGCCAGCAGCGTAGTAGCGTCGGGAGGAGATACGCAGTATTTT.

The genes are TRBV29-1 and TRBJ1-1; 9 bases are a match to TRBD1. The CDR3 runs 13 residues. J lost 10 bases, V lost 8 bases, and 14 bases had no gene match. Per germline, CDR1 SQVTM and CDR2 ANQGSEA. The CDR3 region is CSTDRGTNLVAFF. CDR3 DNA: TGCAGCACCGACAGGGGGACCAATCTGGTAGCTTTCTTT.

V is TRBV20-1 and J is TRBJ2-3; no firm D call. V was shortened by 1 base and J by 3 bases, with 2 bases between the two germline ends. CDR1 is DFQATT, CDR2 SNEGSKA, per germline (reference sequence). The CDR3 sequence is 11 residues long. CDR3: CSARGTDTQYF. The CDR3 region has the DNA TGCAGTGCTAGAGGAACAGATACGCAGTATTTT.

This clonotype was seen only a few times. This sequence joins TRBV12-3 or TRBV12-4 and TRBJ1-2; TRBD1 aligns across 7 bases. V shed 4 bases, J shed 4 bases, and the junction held 3 bases outside the gene matches. This CDR3 contains 13 residues. CDR3 protein: CASSSTGSYGYTF. DNA for the CDR3: TGTGCCAGCAGTTCGACAGGGTCCTATGGCTACACCTTC.

This clonotype was found a few times. The chain recombines TRBV12-5 with TRBJ2-3, with D tentatively TRBD1 (5 bases). The CDR3 length is 14 residues. Per the germline V gene, CDR1 is LGHNT and CDR2 is FRNRAP. V dropped 1 base and J dropped 0 bases, with 5 bases sitting between them. The CDR3 region has the DNA TGTGCTAGTGGTTTGGGACAGAGCACAGATACGCAGTATTTT. This codes for CASGLGQSTDTQYF.

This clonotype was counted a few times. The chain couples TRBV3-1 to TRBJ2-2; the D gene is possibly TRBD2 (5 bases). Trimming took 8 bases from V and 1 from J, leaving 17 bases between them. From germline, CDR1 is LGHDT and CDR2 YNNKEL (reference sequence). This CDR3 comprises 16 residues. The CDR3 spells CASAPTGDKNTGELFF. The CDR3 DNA reads TGTGCCAGCGCTCCAACCGGGGATAAGAACACCGGGGAGCTGTTTTTT.

The V call is TRBV3-1, the J call TRBJ2-2; D unclear. The CDR3 has 14 residues. Deletions cut 1 base from V and 7 bases from J, with 10 bases between. CDR1 is LGHDT, CDR2 YNNKEL, per germline (reference sequence). This chain's CDR3 is CASSQGIGGGELFF. The CDR3 DNA reads as TGTGCCAGCAGCCAAGGTATCGGCGGCGGGGAGCTGTTTTTT. Using reference TRBV3-1 and TRBJ2-2 for the parts outside the CDR3, the full variable domain is DTAVSQTPKYLVTQMGNDKSIKCEQNLGHDTMYWYKQDSKKFLKIMFSYNNKELIINETVPNRFSPKSPDKAHLNLHINSLELGDSAVYFCASSQGIGGGELFFGEGSRLTVL.

V and J are TRBV12-3 or TRBV12-4 and TRBJ1-2, with 7 bases matching TRBD1. This CDR3 is 13 amino acids long. V was pared by 3 bases and J by 6 bases, with 4 bases of the junction left unmatched. CDR3 nucleotide sequence: TGTGCCAGCAGTTTGGGACAGCAGCATGGCTACACCTTC. It yields the protein CASSLGQQHGYTF.

This clonotype was seen ten or more times. The J gene is TRBJ2-1, the V gene TRBV9; D call uncertain. V was trimmed by 0 bases and J by 0 bases, leaving 10 bases between them. The CDR3 has 16 amino acids. The V gene's germline CDR1 is SGDLS and CDR2 YYNGEE. The CDR3 here is CASSVGGLSSYNEQFF. The CDR3 DNA reads TGTGCCAGCAGCGTAGGGGGTTTGAGCTCCTACAATGAGCAGTTCTTC.

This chain joins TRBV4-1 and TRBJ1-6; D gene ambiguous. CDR1 and CDR2 (germline): MGHRA, YSYEKL. CDR3 length: 17 residues. V gave up 1 base and J gave up 0 bases, with 10 bases separating them. CDR3 nucleotides: TGCGCCAGCAGCCAAGTAGTCAGCAGCTCCTATAATTCACCCCTCCACTTT. Encoded protein: CASSQVVSSSYNSPLHF.